This T cell receptor beta chain derives from a study of PD-1 blockade in classical Hodgkin lymphoma. Trimming took off 1 base at V and 5 bases at J, with 0 bases between the two ends. Germline CDR1 is SGHTA and CDR2 is FQGTGA. The CDR3 runs 11 residues. Only in-frame clones appear in the TCRdb table, and some are missing; sequencing was by immunoSEQ multiplex PCR. The table includes tens of thousands of clones, roughly 88% detected once. Time point given: newly diagnosed, previously untreated cHL patient sample. The receptor was isolated from a human donor with classical Hodgkin lymphoma. J is TRBJ2-1 and V is TRBV7-3, with D hard to call. Sequences were obtained from peripheral blood mononuclear cells (PBMCs). The CDR3 DNA is TGTGCCAGCAGCTTAAACAATGAGCAGTTCTTC. Amino acid sequence: CASSLNNEQFF.